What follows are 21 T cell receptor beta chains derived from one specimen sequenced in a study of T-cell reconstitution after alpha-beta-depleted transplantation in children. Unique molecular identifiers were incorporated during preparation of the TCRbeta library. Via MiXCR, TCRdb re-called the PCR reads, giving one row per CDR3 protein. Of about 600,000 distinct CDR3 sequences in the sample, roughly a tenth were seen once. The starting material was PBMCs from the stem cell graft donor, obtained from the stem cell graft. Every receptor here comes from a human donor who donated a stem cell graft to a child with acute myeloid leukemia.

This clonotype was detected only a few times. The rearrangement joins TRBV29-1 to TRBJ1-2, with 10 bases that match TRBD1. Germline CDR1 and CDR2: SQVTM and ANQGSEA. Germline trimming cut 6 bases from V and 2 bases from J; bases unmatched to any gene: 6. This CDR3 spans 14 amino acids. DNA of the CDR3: TGCAGCGTGGGCGGACAGGGGGTGAACTATGGCTACACCTTC. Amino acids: CSVGGQGVNYGYTF. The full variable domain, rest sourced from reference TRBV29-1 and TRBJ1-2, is SAVISQKPSRDICQRGTSLTIQCQVDSQVTMMFWYRQQPGQSLTLIATANQGSEATYESGFVIDKFPISRPNLTFSTLTVSNMSPEDSSIYLCSVGGQGVNYGYTFGSGTRLTVV.

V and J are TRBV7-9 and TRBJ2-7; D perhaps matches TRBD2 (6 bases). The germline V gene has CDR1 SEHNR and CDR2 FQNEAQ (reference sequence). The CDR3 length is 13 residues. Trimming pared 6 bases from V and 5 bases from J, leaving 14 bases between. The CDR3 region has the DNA TGTGCCAGCAGAAAAGGCGGGATCCACGAGCAGTACTTC. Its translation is CASRKGGIHEQYF.

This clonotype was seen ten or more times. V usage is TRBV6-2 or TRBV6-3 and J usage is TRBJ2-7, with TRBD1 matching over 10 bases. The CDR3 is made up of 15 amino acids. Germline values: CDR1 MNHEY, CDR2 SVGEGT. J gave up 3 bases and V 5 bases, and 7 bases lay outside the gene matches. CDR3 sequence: CASSVGQGIFYEQYF. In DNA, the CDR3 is TGTGCCAGCAGTGTGGGACAGGGGATCTTCTACGAGCAGTACTTC.

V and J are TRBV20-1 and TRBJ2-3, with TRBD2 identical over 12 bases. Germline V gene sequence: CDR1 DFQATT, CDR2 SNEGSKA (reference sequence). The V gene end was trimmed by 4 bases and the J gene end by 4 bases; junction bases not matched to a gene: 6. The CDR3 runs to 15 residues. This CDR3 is CSATSSGRVSDTQYF. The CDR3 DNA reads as TGCAGTGCTACCTCTAGCGGGAGGGTGTCAGATACGCAGTATTTT.

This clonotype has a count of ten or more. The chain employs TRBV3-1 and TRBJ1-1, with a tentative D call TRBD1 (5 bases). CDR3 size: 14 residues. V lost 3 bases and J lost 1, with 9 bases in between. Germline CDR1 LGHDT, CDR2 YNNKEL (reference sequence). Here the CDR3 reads CASSQQGWNTEAFF. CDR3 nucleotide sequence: TGTGCCAGCAGCCAGCAGGGTTGGAACACTGAAGCTTTCTTT.

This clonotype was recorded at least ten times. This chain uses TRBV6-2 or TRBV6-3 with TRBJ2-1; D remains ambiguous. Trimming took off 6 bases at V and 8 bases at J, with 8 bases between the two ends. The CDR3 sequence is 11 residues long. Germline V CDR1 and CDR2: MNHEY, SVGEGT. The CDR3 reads CASRRADEQFF. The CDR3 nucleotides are TGTGCCAGCAGGCGCGCCGATGAGCAGTTCTTC.

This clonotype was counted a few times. The CDR3 coding sequence is TGCGCCAGCAGCTCAGAGTGGGCCAGGGCGAACACTGAAGCTTTCTTT. Protein: CASSSEWARANTEAFF. The chain joins TRBV5-1 to TRBJ1-1; D might be TRBD1 (5 bases). Trimming took off 3 bases at V and 1 base at J, with 16 bases between the two ends. Germline V lookup: CDR1 SGHRS, CDR2 YFSETQ. CDR3 length: 16 residues.

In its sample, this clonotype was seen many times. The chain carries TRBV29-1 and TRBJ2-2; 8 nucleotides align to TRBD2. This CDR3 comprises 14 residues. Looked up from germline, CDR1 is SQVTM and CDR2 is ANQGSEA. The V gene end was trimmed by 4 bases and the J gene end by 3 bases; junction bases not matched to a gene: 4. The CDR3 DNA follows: TGCAGCGTTGGAGGACTAGCCCACACCGGGGAGCTGTTTTTT. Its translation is CSVGGLAHTGELFF.

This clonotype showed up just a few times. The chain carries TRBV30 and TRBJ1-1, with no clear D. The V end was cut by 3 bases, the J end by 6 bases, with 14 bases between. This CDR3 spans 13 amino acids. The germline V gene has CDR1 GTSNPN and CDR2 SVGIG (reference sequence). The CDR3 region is CAWRMDGGPEAFF. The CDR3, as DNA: TGTGCCTGGAGGATGGACGGCGGACCTGAAGCTTTCTTT.

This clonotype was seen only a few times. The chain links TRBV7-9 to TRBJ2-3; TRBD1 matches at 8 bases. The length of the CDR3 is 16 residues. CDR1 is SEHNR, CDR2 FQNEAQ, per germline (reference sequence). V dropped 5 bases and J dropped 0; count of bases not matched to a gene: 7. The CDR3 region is CASSPGQGGSTDTQYF. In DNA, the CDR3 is TGTGCCAGCAGCCCCGGACAGGGAGGTAGCACAGATACGCAGTATTTT.

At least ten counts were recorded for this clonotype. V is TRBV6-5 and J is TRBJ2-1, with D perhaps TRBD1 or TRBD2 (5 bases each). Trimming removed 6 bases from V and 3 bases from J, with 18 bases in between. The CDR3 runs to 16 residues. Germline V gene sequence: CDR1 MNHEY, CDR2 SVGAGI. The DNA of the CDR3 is TGTGCCAGCAGCCTCTTCCGGGGCCAGGGCTACAATGAGCAGTTCTTC. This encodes CASSLFRGQGYNEQFF.

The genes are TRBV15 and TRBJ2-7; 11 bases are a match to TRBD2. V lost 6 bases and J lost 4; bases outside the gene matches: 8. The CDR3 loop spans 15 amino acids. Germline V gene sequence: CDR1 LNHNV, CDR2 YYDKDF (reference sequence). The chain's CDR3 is CATSPSGRLIYEQYF. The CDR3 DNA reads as TGTGCCACCAGTCCTAGCGGGAGGCTGATTTACGAGCAGTACTTC.

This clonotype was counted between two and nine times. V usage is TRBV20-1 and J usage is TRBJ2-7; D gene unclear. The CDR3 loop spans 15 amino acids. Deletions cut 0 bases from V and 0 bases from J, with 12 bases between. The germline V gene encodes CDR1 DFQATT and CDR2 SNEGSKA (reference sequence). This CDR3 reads CSARDDSRLSYEQYF. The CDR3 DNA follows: TGCAGTGCTAGAGATGATTCGAGGCTCTCCTACGAGCAGTACTTC.

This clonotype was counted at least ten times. In nucleotides, the CDR3 is TGCAGTGCTAGATCCCCGGGACCCCCCGGGAATGAGCAGTTCTTC. Protein sequence: CSARSPGPPGNEQFF. The rearrangement joins TRBV20-1 to TRBJ2-1; D assignment may be TRBD1 or TRBD2 (5 bases each). Trimming took off 2 bases at V and 7 bases at J, with 18 bases between the two ends. The CDR3 covers 15 residues. In germline, CDR1 is DFQATT, CDR2 SNEGSKA (reference sequence).

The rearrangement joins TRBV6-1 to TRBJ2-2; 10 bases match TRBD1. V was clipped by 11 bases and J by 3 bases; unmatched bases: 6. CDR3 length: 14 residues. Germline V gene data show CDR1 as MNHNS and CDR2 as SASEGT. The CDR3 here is CASRDRGHTGELFF. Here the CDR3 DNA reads TGTGCCTCCCGGGACAGGGGTCACACCGGGGAGCTGTTTTTT.

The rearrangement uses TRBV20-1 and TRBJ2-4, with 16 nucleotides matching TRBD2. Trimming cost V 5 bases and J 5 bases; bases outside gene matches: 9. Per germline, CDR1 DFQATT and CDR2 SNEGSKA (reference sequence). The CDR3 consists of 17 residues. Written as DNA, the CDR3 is TGCAGTGCTGAATGGGGACTAGCGGGAGGGCCGGAAAACATTCAGTACTTC. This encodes CSAEWGLAGGPENIQYF.

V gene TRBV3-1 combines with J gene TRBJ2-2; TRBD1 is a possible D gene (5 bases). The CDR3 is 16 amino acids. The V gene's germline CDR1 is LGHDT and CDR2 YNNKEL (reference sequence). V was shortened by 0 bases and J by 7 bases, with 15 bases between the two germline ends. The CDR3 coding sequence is TGTGCCAGCAGCCAAGATCTGCTCAGGGCAAGCGGGGAGCTGTTTTTT. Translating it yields CASSQDLLRASGELFF. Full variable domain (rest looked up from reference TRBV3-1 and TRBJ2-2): DTAVSQTPKYLVTQMGNDKSIKCEQNLGHDTMYWYKQDSKKFLKIMFSYNNKELIINETVPNRFSPKSPDKAHLNLHINSLELGDSAVYFCASSQDLLRASGELFFGEGSRLTVL.

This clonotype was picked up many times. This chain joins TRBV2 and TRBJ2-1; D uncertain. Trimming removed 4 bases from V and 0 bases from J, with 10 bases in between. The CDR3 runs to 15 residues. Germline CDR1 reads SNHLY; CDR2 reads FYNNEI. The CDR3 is CASSGTRSSYNEQFF. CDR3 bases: TGTGCCAGCAGTGGTACACGGAGCTCCTACAATGAGCAGTTCTTC.

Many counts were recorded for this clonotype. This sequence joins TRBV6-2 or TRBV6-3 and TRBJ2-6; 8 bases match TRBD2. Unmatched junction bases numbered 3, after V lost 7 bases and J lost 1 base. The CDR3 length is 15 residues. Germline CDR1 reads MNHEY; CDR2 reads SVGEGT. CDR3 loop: CASTPSGSGANVLTF. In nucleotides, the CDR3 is TGTGCCAGCACCCCTAGCGGGTCTGGGGCCAACGTCCTGACTTTC.

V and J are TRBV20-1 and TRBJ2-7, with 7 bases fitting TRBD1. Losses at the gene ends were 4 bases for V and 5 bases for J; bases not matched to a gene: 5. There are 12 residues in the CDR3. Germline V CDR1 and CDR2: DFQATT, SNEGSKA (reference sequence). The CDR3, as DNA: TGCAGTGCTAAAGGGGGCTGGGACGAGCAGTACTTC. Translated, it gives CSAKGGWDEQYF.

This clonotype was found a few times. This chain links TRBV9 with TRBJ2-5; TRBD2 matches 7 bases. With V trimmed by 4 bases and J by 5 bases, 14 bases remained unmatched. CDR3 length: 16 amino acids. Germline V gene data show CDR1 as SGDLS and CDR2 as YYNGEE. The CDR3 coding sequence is TGTGCCAGCAGCACCTCACTAGCGAGGGAGGTGGAGACCCAGTACTTC. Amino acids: CASSTSLAREVETQYF.